Following are 23 T cell receptor beta chains from one sample sequenced in a study of cytomegalovirus exposure and HLA in healthy donors. 60 Vbeta and 13 Jbeta primers were used in PCR. Produced via immunoSEQ multiplex PCR; TCRdb's table is partial and in-frame only. The table lists over 150,000 clones, about 81% of them singletons, with about 2.2% in the top ten. The sequenced sample consisted of PBMCs. The source of these receptors is a woman aged 25 to 39 in good health and CMV-seronegative.

The V gene is TRBV28, the J gene TRBJ1-5, with D possibly being TRBD1 (5 bases). The CDR3 runs to 15 residues. Germline V lookup: CDR1 MDHEN, CDR2 SYDVKM. Deletions cut 2 bases from V and 0 bases from J, with 8 bases between. The CDR3 DNA reads as TGTGCCAGCAGTTTAAGGGGATATAGCAATCAGCCCCAGCATTTT. This gives the protein CASSLRGYSNQPQHF.

V usage is TRBV7-9 and J usage is TRBJ1-3; 8 bases fit TRBD1. The ends lost 1 base at V and 3 bases at J; junction bases unmatched: 5. CDR3 length: 16 amino acids. CDR1 is SEHNR, CDR2 FQNEAQ, per germline (reference sequence). The CDR3 protein is CASSLVQGAIGNTIYF. The CDR3 nucleotides read TGTGCCAGCAGCTTAGTTCAGGGGGCGATTGGAAACACCATATATTTT.

V gene TRBV11-2 combines with J gene TRBJ1-3; D uncertain. The CDR3 totals 13 residues. The ends were cut back, 5 bases at V and 0 bases at J, with 5 bases in the middle. Looked up from germline, CDR1 is SGHAT and CDR2 is FQNNGV. CDR3 sequence: CASSEYSGNTIYF. CDR3 DNA: TGTGCCAGCAGCGAGTACTCTGGAAACACCATATATTTT.

This CDR3 reads CASSLELRRASTDTQYF. The CDR3 DNA follows: TGTGCCAGCAGTCTAGAACTAAGGCGAGCTAGCACAGATACGCAGTATTTT. The V call is TRBV2, the J call TRBJ2-3; D call uncertain. The CDR3 is made up of 17 amino acids. CDR1 is SNHLY, CDR2 FYNNEI, per germline. With 5 bases removed from V and 0 bases from J, the gap between germline ends came to 18 bases. The variable domain in full, with the rest retrieved from reference TRBV2 and TRBJ2-3, is EPEVTQTPSHQVTQMGQEVILRCVPISNHLYFYWYRQILGQKVEFLVSFYNNEISEKSEIFDDQFSVERPDGSNFTLKIRSTKLEDSAMYFCASSLELRRASTDTQYFGPGTRLTVL.

About this clone: Other DNA sequences within the sample encode an identical CDR3. The V and J genes are TRBV4-3 and TRBJ2-7; D possibly corresponds to TRBD1 (5 bases). In germline, CDR1 is LGHNA, CDR2 YSLEER. With 0 bases removed from V and 3 bases from J, the gap between germline ends came to 6 bases. The CDR3 is 13 amino acids. The CDR3 DNA reads as TGCGCCAGCAGCCAAGATAGGGGCTACGAGCAGTACTTC. Amino acid sequence: CASSQDRGYEQYF.

The chain is built from TRBV30 and TRBJ2-7; 10 nucleotides line up with TRBD1. V lost 4 bases, J lost 3 bases, and 6 bases stayed unmatched. The CDR3 spans 14 residues. The germline V gene encodes CDR1 GTSNPN and CDR2 SVGIG (reference sequence). The CDR3, as DNA: TGTGCCTGGAACCCGGGACAGGGGAACTACGAGCAGTACTTC. Translation: CAWNPGQGNYEQYF.

The chain has TRBV4-1 and TRBJ2-7; D is ambiguous. This CDR3 spans 12 amino acids. Between the trimmed V and J ends, which lost 0 bases and 4 bases, there was a span of 4 bases. Germline V gene data show CDR1 as MGHRA and CDR2 as YSYEKL. DNA of the CDR3: TGCGCCAGCAGCCAAGATGTATACGAGCAGTACTTC. It specifies CASSQDVYEQYF.

The CDR3 region has the DNA TGTGCCTGGAGTCTAGAGGGTTTCACCTATAATTCACCCCTCCACTTT. Amino acids: CAWSLEGFTYNSPLHF. The chain combines TRBV30 with TRBJ1-6; no clear D. Deletions cut 2 bases from V and 2 bases from J, with 13 bases between. The CDR3 sequence is 16 residues long. CDR1 is GTSNPN and CDR2 is SVGIG in the germline V gene (reference sequence).

This rearrangement joins TRBV7-9 to TRBJ1-2; weak D call: TRBD1 (6 bases). V gave up 4 bases and J gave up 5 bases, with 14 bases separating them. Germline loops: CDR1 SEHNR, CDR2 FQNEAQ (reference sequence). The CDR3 totals 14 residues. The CDR3 here is CASSSTGLGYGYTF. CDR3 DNA sequence: TGTGCCAGCAGCTCGACAGGTTTGGGGTATGGCTACACCTTC.

The J gene is TRBJ1-1, the V gene TRBV30; weak D call: TRBD1 (5 bases). Trimming shortened V by 1 base and J by 0 bases, and 9 bases separated the two germline ends. The CDR3 sequence is 14 residues long. Germline lookup yields CDR1 GTSNPN and CDR2 SVGIG (reference sequence). As DNA, the CDR3 is TGTGCCTGGAGTGCCGGGGGGATGAACACTGAAGCTTTCTTT. Protein product: CAWSAGGMNTEAFF.

V usage is TRBV18 and J usage is TRBJ2-1; D unresolved. Germline V gives CDR1 KGHSH, CDR2 LQKENI. The V gene lost 5 bases and the J gene lost 0 bases, with 20 bases spanning the gap. This CDR3 spans 18 amino acids. The CDR3 region is CASSTGLQALSSYNEQFF. CDR3 DNA: TGTGCCAGCTCAACCGGTCTGCAAGCCCTGAGCTCCTACAATGAGCAGTTCTTC.

This chain joins TRBV7-9 and TRBJ1-4, with D unresolved. This CDR3 region has 12 residues. Per germline, CDR1 SEHNR and CDR2 FQNEAQ (reference sequence). V dropped 1 base and J dropped 8 bases, with 5 bases sitting between them. CDR3 bases: TGTGCCAGCAGCTTAGGAGGGGAAAAACTGTTTTTT. Its protein is CASSLGGEKLFF.

V and J are TRBV7-2 and TRBJ2-1, with 7 positions matching TRBD2. The germline gives CDR1 SGHTA, CDR2 FQGNSA. V dropped 5 bases and J dropped 9; count of bases not matched to a gene: 4. The CDR3 loop spans 12 amino acids. In nucleotides, the CDR3 is TGTGCCAGCAGCCCGACTAGCTCTGAGCAGTTCTTC. Amino acids: CASSPTSSEQFF.

The V call is TRBV9, the J call TRBJ2-5, with TRBD1 matching 11 bases. The CDR3 spans 15 residues. V was pared by 8 bases and J by 3 bases, with 9 bases of the junction left unmatched. The germline V gene has CDR1 SGDLS and CDR2 YYNGEE. CDR3 bases: TGTGCCAGTACTTTCGGGACAGGGGGGGAAGAGACCCAGTACTTC. The encoded protein is CASTFGTGGEETQYF. The entire variable domain, with the rest obtained from reference TRBV9 and TRBJ2-5, is as follows: DSGVTQTPKHLITATGQRVTLRCSPRSGDLSVYWYQQSLDQGLQFLIQYYNGEERAKGNILERFSAQQFPDLHSELNLSSLELGDSALYFCASTFGTGGEETQYFGPGTRLLVL.

V and J are TRBV27 and TRBJ2-3; TRBD1 is a possible D gene (6 bases). Trimming took off 2 bases at V and 0 bases at J, with 12 bases between the two ends. In germline, CDR1 is MNHEY, CDR2 SMNVEV (reference sequence). This CDR3 has 16 amino acids. In DNA form, the CDR3 reads TGTGCCAGCAGTTTAGGGACAATTCCTAGCACAGATACGCAGTATTTT. This encodes CASSLGTIPSTDTQYF.

A few counts support this clone. The chain employs TRBV6-5 and TRBJ1-5; no definite D call. The V end lost 4 bases, the J end lost 4 bases, and 5 bases lay between the germline ends. This CDR3 has 12 residues. Germline loops: CDR1 MNHEY, CDR2 SVGAGI. The CDR3 coding sequence is TGTGCCAGCAGTTTCCCTAATCAGCCCCAGCATTTT. Encoded protein: CASSFPNQPQHF.

This clone was picked up one time. V usage is TRBV28 and J usage is TRBJ1-2; 10 nucleotides match TRBD1. V shed 4 bases, J shed 6 bases, and the junction held 11 bases outside the gene matches. The CDR3 sequence is 16 residues long. Germline loops: CDR1 MDHEN, CDR2 SYDVKM. DNA of the CDR3: TGTGCCAGCAGTTCCCGCCCGGACAGGGGGATCAATGGCTACACCTTC. Translated, it gives CASSSRPDRGINGYTF.

The rearrangement joins TRBV27 to TRBJ2-1, with 11 nucleotides matching TRBD2. Per the germline V gene, CDR1 is MNHEY and CDR2 is SMNVEV (reference sequence). This CDR3 is 15 amino acids long. Trimming cost V 3 bases and J 10 bases; bases outside gene matches: 8. The CDR3 here is CASSLGTSGSKEQFF. The CDR3 DNA reads TGTGCCAGCAGTTTGGGCACTAGCGGGAGCAAGGAGCAGTTCTTC.

The genes are TRBV5-1 and TRBJ2-1; the match to TRBD2 covers 8 bases. The germline CDR1 and CDR2 sequences are SGHRS and YFSETQ. Trimming removed 1 base from V and 4 bases from J; junction bases left unmatched: 7. The CDR3 is made up of 16 amino acids. The CDR3 loop reads CASSLSTGGGYNEQFF. In DNA form, the CDR3 reads TGCGCCAGCAGCTTGAGTACGGGAGGGGGGTACAATGAGCAGTTCTTC.

As regards this clone: Germline is not matched at one junction end, which may reflect a read error. CDR3 loop: CASSEGAVSNQPQHF. Written as DNA, the CDR3 is TGTGCCAGCAGCGAAGGGGCAGTATCTAATCAGCCCCAGCATTTT. The rearrangement uses TRBV6-1 and TRBJ1-5; tentatively, D is TRBD1 (5 bases). Per germline, CDR1 MNHNS and CDR2 SASEGT. This CDR3 is 15 amino acids long.

The chain employs TRBV7-2 and TRBJ2-3; 7 positions match TRBD2. V trimming: 1 base; J trimming: 3 bases; junction bases outside the gene matches: 4. The length of the CDR3 is 15 residues. The germline gives CDR1 SGHTA, CDR2 FQGNSA. For the CDR3, the DNA is TGTGCCAGCAGCTTAGATCTAGCGGTAACAGATACGCAGTATTTT. This codes for CASSLDLAVTDTQYF.

This rearrangement joins TRBV4-2 to TRBJ2-7; D is perhaps TRBD1 (5 bases). V lost 4 bases to trimming and J lost 5 bases, with 15 bases between them. CDR3 length equals 14 residues. Germline V gene data show CDR1 as LGHNA and CDR2 as YNFKEQ. The CDR3: CASSPSPGSDEQYF. The CDR3 DNA follows: TGTGCCAGCAGCCCCTCCCCAGGGTCGGACGAGCAGTACTTC.

As regards this clone: In the same sample, other DNA sequences code for this CDR3. This chain links TRBV6-6 with TRBJ2-5, with 11 nucleotides matching TRBD2. Germline values: CDR1 MNHNY, CDR2 SVGAGI (reference sequence). J lost 4 bases, V lost 2 bases, and 0 bases had no gene match. The CDR3 sequence is 14 residues long. This CDR3 is CASSYGLAGETQYF. In DNA form, the CDR3 reads TGTGCCAGCAGTTACGGACTAGCGGGAGAGACCCAGTACTTC.